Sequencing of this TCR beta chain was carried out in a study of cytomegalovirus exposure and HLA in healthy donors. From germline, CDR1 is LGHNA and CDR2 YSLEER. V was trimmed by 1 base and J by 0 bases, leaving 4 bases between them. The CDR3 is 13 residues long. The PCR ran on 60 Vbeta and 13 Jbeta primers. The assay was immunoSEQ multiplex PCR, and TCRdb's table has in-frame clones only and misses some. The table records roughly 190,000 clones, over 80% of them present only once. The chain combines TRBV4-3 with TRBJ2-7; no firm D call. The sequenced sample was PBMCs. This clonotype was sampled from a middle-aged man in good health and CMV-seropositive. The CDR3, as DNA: TGCGCCAGCAGCCAAGGGCCCTCCTACGAGCAGTACTTC. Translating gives CASSQGPSYEQYF.